The text below deals with one TCR beta chain. The data were obtained in a study of blood T cell repertoires in COVID-19. This CDR3 region has 15 residues. CDR1 and CDR2 from the germline V gene are SGHRS and YFSETQ. Unmatched junction bases numbered 3, after V lost 3 bases and J lost 0 bases. Cohort 3 donors were reported recovered after two negative PCRs, clearance, or symptom resolution. The repertoire was sequenced with immunoSEQ multiplex PCR; TCRdb's copy has only in-frame clones and lacks some. The sample has more than 250,000 clones; roughly 88% are singletons. The J gene is TRBJ1-3, the V gene TRBV5-1; 7 bases align to TRBD1. The source material was PBMCs or T cells enriched from blood (not recorded which). The sequence was obtained from a man aged 25-40 years who had recovered from COVID-19. CDR3 DNA: TGCGCCAGCAGCTCCCGACAGGGCTCTGGAAACACCATATATTTT. Translated, it gives CASSSRQGSGNTIYF.